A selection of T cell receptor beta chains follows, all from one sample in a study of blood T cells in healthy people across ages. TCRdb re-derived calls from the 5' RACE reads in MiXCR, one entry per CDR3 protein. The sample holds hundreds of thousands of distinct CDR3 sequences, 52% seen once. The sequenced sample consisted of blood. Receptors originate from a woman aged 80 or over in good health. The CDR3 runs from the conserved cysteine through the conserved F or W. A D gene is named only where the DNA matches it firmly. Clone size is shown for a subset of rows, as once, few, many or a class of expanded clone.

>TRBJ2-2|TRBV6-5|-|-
TGTGCCAGCAGTTACTCGGTTCTTGCCTGCACCGGGGAGCTGTTTTTT
CASSYSVLACTGELFF
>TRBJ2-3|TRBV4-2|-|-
TGTGCCAGCAGCCCTCAGACAGCTCAAGATACGCAGTATTTT
CASSPQTAQDTQYF
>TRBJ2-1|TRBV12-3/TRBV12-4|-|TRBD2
TGTGCCAGCAGTTCTCCCCGGACTAGCGGAAACAATGAGCAGTTCTTC
CASSSPRTSGNNEQFF
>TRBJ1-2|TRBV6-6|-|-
TGTGCCAGCAGAATTAACCGGGACTACTATGGCTACACCTTC
CASRINRDYYGYTF
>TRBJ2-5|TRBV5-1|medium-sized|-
TGTGCCAGCAGTTTTCAAGAGACCCAGTACTTC
CASSFQETQYF
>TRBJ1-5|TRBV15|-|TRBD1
TGTGCCACCAGCAGAGGGACAGGGGTCTCAGGGCCCCAGCATTTT
CATSRGTGVSGPQHF
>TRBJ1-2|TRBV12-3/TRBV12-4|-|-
TGTGCCAACTTCCCTCCCCGTGGCTATGGCTACACCTTC
CANFPPRGYGYTF
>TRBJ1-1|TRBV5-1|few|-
TGCGCCAGCTTCAGACAGGACTACACTGAAGCTTTCTTT
CASFRQDYTEAFF
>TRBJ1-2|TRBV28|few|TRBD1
TGTGCCAGCAGGACAACCGGGACAGGCTTCGATGGCTACACCTTC
CASRTTGTGFDGYTF
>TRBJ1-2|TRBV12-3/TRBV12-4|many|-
TGTGCCAGCAGCCCCGGGACTCCATATGGCTACACCTTC
CASSPGTPYGYTF
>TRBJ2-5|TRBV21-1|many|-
TGTGCCAGCCTGTTGTTGGGGGAGGGAGTTCAGTACTTC
CASLLLGEGVQYF
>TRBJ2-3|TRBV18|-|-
TGTGCCAGCTCACCCCGAATTGCCGAACTGGATACGCAGTATTTT
CASSPRIAELDTQYF
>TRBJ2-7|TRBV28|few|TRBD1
TGTGCCAGCAGAGTCGGACAGGGCTACGAGCAGTACTTC
CASRVGQGYEQYF
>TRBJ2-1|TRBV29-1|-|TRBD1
TGCAGCGTTGTGGGACAGGGGGTTTCGAATGAGCAGTTCTTC
CSVVGQGVSNEQFF
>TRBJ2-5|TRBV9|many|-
TGTGCCAGCAGCTCGACCCCGGGACTCCTGGGAGAGACCCAGTACTTC
CASSSTPGLLGETQYF
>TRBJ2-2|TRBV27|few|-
TGTGCCAGCAGTTTAACCCAGAGGGCCCACGGGGAGCTGTTTTTT
CASSLTQRAHGELFF
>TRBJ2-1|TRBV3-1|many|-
TGTGCCAGCAGCCAACTCGGGACTGACTACAATGAGCAGTTCTTC
CASSQLGTDYNEQFF
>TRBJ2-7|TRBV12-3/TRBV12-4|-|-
TGTGCCAGCAGTTTGGGGGGCAGGGGGGCCTACGAGCAGTACTTC
CASSLGGRGAYEQYF
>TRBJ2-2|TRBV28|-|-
TGTGCCAGCAGTTTATTTGGAGGGACCGGGGAGCTGTTTTTT
CASSLFGGTGELFF
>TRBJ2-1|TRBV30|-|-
TGTGCCTGGAGTGTGGACAATGAGCAGTTCTTC
CAWSVDNEQFF
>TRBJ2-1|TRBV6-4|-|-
TGTGCCAGCAGTGGCCTAGGGGACAATGAGCAGTTCTTC
CASSGLGDNEQFF
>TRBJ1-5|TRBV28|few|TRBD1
TGTGCCAGCAGTTCGAGGACAGGGAGCATCAATCAGCCCCAGCATTTT
CASSSRTGSINQPQHF
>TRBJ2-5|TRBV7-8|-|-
TGTGCCAGCAGCCCCTCGAGGCAGGCAGAAACCCAGTACTTC
CASSPSRQAETQYF
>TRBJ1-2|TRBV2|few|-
TGTGCCAGCAGTGAGGAGGGTACGGCTGGCTACACCTTC
CASSEEGTAGYTF
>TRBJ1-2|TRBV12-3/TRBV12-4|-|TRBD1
TGTGCCAGCAGGCCGACAGGGAGGTTTACCGATGGCTACACCTTC
CASRPTGRFTDGYTF
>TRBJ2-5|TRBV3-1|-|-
TGTGCCAGCAGCCAAGAGGGCTGGGCGGGACTGACAGAGGAGACCCAGTACTTC
CASSQEGWAGLTEETQYF
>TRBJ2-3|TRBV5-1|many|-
TGCGCCAGCAGCCTAACTCCCATAGGGGCAGATACGCAGTATTTT
CASSLTPIGADTQYF
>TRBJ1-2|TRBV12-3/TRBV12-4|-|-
TGTGCCAGCAGTTTAAAGGTCGACTATGGCTACACCTTC
CASSLKVDYGYTF
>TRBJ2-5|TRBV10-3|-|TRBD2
TGTGCCATCAGTGAGTCCCGGACTAGCGGGATGGAAGAGACCCAGTACTTC
CAISESRTSGMEETQYF
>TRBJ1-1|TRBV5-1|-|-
TGCGCCAGCAGCGGAGCGCGTAACACTGAAGCTTTCTTT
CASSGARNTEAFF
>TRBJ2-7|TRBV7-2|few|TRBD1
TGTGCCAGCAGCCCGCTCGGGACAGGGTCCTACGAGCAGTACTTC
CASSPLGTGSYEQYF
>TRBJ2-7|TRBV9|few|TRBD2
TGTGCCAGCAGCGAAAGTAGCGGGGATACCTACGAGCAGTACTTC
CASSESSGDTYEQYF
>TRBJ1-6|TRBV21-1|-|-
TGTGCCAGCAGACCAGGGGACCAGGGGTACGGCTATAATTCACCCCTCCACTTT
CASRPGDQGYGYNSPLHF
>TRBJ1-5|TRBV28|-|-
TGTGCCAGCAGTGCCGGGACTTATCAGCCCCAGCATTTT
CASSAGTYQPQHF
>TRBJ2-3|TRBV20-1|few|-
TGCAGTGCCAACCTGAGGTTTGAGCAGTATTTT
CSANLRFEQYF
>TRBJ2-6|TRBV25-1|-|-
TGTGCCAGCAGTAAGTATACCTCTGGGGCCAACGTCCTGACTTTC
CASSKYTSGANVLTF
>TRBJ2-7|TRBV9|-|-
TGTGCCAGCAGCTCCCACTCTGGCCCCTACGAGCAGTACTTC
CASSSHSGPYEQYF
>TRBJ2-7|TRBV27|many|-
TGTGCCAGCAGTTTGACAGGCGTGAACGAGCAGTACTTC
CASSLTGVNEQYF
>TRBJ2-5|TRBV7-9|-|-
TGTGCCAGCGGCTTAAGAGAGACCCAGTACTTC
CASGLRETQYF
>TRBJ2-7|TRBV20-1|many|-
TGCAGTGCTCCCGGGATGGGACCGGGTTACGAGCAGTACTTC
CSAPGMGPGYEQYF
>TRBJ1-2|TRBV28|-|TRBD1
TGTGCCAGCACCCCTACTGCGGGACAGGGGGGAGGCTACACCTTC
CASTPTAGQGGGYTF
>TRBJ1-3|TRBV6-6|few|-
TGTGCCAGCAGTAACGGGGGCCCTCTGTCAGGAAACACCATATATTTT
CASSNGGPLSGNTIYF
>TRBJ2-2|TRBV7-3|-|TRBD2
TGTGCCAGCAGCTCAAGTCCCCGTGGACTAGCGGGGTACACCGGGGAGCTGTTTTTT
CASSSSPRGLAGYTGELFF
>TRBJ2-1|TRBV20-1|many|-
TGCAGTGCTTACCGGACTATAGGTAGCAATGAGCAGTTCTTC
CSAYRTIGSNEQFF
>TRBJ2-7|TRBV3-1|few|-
TGTGCCAGCAGCCAAGACCTCCGGACATTAAAGGGGTACGAGCAGTACTTC
CASSQDLRTLKGYEQYF
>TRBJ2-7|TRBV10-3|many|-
TGTGCCATCAGTGGGGCTTCTAACGAGCAGTACTTC
CAISGASNEQYF
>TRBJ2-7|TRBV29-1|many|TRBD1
TGCAGCGTCTCCGGGACAGGGGCCTCATACGAGCAGTACTTC
CSVSGTGASYEQYF
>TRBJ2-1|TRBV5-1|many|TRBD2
TGCGCCAGCAGCGCATCGCCGGGACTAGCGGGAGAGGAGCAGTTCTTC
CASSASPGLAGEEQFF
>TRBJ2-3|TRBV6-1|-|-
TGTGCCAGCAGACTAAGTGGGGCGACCACAGATACGCAGTATTTT
CASRLSGATTDTQYF